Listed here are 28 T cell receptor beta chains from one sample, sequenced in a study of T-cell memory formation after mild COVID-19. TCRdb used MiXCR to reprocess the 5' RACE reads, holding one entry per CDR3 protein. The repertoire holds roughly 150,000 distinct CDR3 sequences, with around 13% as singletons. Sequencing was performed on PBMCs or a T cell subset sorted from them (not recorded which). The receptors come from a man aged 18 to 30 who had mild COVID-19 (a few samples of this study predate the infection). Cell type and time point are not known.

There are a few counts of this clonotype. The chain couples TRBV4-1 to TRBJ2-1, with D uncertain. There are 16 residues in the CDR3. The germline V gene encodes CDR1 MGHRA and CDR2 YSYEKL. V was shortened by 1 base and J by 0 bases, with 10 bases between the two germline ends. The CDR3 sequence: CASSQVDLISYNEQFF. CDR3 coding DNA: TGCGCCAGCAGCCAAGTAGACCTCATCTCCTACAATGAGCAGTTCTTC.

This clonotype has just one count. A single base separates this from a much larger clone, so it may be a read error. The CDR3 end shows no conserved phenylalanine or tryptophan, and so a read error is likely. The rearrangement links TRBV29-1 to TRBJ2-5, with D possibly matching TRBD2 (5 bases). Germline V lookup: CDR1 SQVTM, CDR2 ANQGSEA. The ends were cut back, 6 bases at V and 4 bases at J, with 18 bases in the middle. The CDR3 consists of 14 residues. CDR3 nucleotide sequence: TGCAGCGTCACCGCGACCCTACGGGGAGAGACCCAGTACCTC. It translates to CSVTATLRGETQYL.

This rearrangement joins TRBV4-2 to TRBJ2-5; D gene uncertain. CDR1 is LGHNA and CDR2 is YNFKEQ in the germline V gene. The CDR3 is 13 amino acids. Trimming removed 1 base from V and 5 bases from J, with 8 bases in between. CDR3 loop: CASSQVDSETQYF. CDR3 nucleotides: TGTGCCAGCAGCCAAGTAGATAGTGAGACCCAGTACTTC.

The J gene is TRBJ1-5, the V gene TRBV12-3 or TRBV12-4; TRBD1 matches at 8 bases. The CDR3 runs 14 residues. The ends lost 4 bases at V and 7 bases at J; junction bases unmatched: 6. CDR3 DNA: TGTGCCAGCAGTTCAACAGGGGGTAAACAGCCCCAGCATTTT. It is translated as CASSSTGGKQPQHF.

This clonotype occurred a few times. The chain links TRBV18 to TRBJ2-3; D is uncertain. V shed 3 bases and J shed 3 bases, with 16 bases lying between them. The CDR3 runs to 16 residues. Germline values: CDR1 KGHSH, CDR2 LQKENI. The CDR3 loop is CASSPTRGVGTDTQYF. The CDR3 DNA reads TGTGCCAGCTCACCGACCCGAGGAGTCGGGACAGATACGCAGTATTTT.

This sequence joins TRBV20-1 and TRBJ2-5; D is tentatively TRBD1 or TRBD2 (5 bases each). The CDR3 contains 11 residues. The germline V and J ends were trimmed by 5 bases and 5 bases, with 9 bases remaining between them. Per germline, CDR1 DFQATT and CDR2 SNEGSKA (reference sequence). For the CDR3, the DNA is TGCAGTGCTCCTTGGGGGGAGACCCAGTACTTC. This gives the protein CSAPWGETQYF.

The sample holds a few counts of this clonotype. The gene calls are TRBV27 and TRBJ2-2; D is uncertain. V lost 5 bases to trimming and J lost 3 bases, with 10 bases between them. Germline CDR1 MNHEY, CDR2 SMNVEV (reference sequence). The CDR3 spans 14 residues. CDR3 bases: TGTGCCAGCAGTCCCAGTTACGACACCGGGGAGCTGTTTTTT. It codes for CASSPSYDTGELFF.

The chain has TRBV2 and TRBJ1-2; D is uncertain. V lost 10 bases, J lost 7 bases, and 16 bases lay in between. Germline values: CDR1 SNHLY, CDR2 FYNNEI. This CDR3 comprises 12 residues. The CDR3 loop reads CATTDVGRGYTF. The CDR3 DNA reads TGTGCCACTACGGACGTCGGTCGTGGCTACACCTTC.

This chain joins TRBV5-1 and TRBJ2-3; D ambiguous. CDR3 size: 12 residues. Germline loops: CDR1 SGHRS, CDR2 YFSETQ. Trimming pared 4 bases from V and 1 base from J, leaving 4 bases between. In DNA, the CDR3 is TGCGCCAGCAGCGTCGGCACAGATACGCAGTATTTT. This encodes CASSVGTDTQYF.

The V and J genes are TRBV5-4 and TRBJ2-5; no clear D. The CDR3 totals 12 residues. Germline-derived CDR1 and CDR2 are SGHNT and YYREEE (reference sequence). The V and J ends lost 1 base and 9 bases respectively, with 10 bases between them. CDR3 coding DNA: TGTGCCAGCAGCTTGAATTACCCTCCCCAGTACTTC. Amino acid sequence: CASSLNYPPQYF.

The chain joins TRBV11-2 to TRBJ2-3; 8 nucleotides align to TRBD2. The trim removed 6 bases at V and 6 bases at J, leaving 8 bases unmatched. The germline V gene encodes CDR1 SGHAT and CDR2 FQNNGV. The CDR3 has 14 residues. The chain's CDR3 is CASRRVAGGDTQYF. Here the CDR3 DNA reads TGTGCCAGCAGACGAGTGGCGGGGGGTGATACGCAGTATTTT. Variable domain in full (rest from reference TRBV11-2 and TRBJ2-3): EAGVAQSPRYKIIEKRQSVAFWCNPISGHATLYWYQQILGQGPKLLIQFQNNGVVDDSQLPKDRFSAERLKGVDSTLKIQPAKLEDSAVYLCASRRVAGGDTQYFGPGTRLTVL.

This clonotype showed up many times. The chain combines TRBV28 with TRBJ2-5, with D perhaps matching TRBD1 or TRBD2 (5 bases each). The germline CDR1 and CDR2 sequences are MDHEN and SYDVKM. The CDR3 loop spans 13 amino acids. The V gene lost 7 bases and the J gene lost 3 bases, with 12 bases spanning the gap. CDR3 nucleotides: TGTGCCAGCACATGGGGGACCAAAGAGACCCAGTACTTC. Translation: CASTWGTKETQYF.

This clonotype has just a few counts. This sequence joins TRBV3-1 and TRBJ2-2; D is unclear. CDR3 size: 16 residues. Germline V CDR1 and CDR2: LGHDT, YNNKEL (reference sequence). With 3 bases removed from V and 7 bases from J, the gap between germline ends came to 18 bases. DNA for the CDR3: TGTGCCAGCAGCCATCGACACCTAACATCGGGCGGGGAGCTGTTTTTT. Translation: CASSHRHLTSGGELFF.

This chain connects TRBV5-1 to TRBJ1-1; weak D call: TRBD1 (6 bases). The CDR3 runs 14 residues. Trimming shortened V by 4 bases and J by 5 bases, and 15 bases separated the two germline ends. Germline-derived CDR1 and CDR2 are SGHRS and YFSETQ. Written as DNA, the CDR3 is TGCGCCAGCAGCCTAGAGGGGGTTGGTACTGAAGCTTTCTTT. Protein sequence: CASSLEGVGTEAFF.

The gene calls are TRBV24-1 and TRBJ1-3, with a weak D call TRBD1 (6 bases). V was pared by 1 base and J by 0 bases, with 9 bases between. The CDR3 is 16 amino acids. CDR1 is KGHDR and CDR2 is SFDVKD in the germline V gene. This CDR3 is CATSDFRDNSGNTIYF. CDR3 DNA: TGTGCCACCAGTGATTTCCGGGACAACTCTGGAAACACCATATATTTT.

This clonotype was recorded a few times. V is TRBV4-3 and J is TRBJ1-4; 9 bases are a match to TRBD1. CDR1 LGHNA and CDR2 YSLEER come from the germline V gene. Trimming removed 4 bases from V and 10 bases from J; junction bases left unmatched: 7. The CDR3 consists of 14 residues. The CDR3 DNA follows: TGCGCCAGCAGCCCCCGGACAGGGGAGAGAAAACTGTTTTTT. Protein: CASSPRTGERKLFF.

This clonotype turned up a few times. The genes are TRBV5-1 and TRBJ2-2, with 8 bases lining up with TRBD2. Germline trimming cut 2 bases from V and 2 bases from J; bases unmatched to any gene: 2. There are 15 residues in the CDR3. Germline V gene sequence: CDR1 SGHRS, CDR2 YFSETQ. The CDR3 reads CASSFSGGNTGELFF. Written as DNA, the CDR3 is TGCGCCAGCAGCTTCAGCGGGGGTAACACCGGGGAGCTGTTTTTT.

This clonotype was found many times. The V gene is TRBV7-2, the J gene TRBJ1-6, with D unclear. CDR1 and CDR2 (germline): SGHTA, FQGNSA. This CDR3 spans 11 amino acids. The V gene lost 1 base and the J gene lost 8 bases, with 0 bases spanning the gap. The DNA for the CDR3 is TGTGCCAGCAGCTTAGATTCACCCCTCCACTTT. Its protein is CASSLDSPLHF.

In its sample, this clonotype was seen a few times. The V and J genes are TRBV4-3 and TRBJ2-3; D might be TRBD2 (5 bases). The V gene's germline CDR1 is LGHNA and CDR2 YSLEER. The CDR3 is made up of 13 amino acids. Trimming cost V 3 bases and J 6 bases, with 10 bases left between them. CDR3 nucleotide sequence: TGCGCCAGCAGCCAGAGGGCAAGTGATACGCAGTATTTT. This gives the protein CASSQRASDTQYF.

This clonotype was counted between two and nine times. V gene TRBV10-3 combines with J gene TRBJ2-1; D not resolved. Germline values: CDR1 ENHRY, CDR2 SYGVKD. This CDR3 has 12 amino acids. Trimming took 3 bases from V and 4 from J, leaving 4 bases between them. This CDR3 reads CAISDGYNEQFF. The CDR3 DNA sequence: TGTGCCATCAGTGACGGATACAATGAGCAGTTCTTC.

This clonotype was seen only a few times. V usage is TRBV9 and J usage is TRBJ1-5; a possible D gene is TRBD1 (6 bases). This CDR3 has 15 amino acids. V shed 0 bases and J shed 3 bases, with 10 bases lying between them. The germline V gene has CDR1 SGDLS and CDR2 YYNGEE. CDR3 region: CASSVGGGDNQPQHF. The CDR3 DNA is TGTGCCAGCAGCGTAGGAGGGGGTGACAATCAGCCCCAGCATTTT. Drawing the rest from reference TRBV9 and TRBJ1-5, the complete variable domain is DSGVTQTPKHLITATGQRVTLRCSPRSGDLSVYWYQQSLDQGLQFLIQYYNGEERAKGNILERFSAQQFPDLHSELNLSSLELGDSALYFCASSVGGGDNQPQHFGDGTRLSIL.

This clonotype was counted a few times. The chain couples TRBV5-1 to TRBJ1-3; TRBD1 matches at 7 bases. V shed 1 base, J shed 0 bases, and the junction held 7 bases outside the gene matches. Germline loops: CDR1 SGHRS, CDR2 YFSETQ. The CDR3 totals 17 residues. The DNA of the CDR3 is TGCGCCAGCAGCTTGAGGGGGCAGGGAGGCTCTGGAAACACCATATATTTT. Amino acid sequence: CASSLRGQGGSGNTIYF.

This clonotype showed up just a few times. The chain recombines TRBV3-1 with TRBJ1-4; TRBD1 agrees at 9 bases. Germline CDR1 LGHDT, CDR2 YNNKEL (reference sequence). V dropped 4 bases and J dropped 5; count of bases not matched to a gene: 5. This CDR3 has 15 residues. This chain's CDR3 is CASSRATGGNEKLFF. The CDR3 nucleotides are TGTGCCAGCAGCCGGGCGACAGGGGGGAATGAAAAACTGTTTTTT.

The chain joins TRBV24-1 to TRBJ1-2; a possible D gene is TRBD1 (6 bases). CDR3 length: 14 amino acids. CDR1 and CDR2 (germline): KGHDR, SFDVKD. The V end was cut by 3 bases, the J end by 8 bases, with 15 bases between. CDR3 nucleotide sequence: TGTGCCACCAGTGATCCACAGGGAGCGCCGGGCTACACCTTC. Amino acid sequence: CATSDPQGAPGYTF.

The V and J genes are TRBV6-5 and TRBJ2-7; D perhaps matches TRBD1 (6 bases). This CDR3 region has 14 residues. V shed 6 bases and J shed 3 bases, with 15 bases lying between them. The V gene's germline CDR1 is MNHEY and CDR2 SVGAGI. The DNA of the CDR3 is TGTGCCAGCAGCCCGAACAGGGCCCACTACGAGCAGTACGTC. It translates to CASSPNRAHYEQYV.

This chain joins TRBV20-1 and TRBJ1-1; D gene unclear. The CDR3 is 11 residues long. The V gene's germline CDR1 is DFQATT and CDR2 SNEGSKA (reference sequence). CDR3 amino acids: CSAPDRHEAFF. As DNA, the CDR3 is TGCAGCGCCCCCGACCGGCATGAAGCTTTCTTT.

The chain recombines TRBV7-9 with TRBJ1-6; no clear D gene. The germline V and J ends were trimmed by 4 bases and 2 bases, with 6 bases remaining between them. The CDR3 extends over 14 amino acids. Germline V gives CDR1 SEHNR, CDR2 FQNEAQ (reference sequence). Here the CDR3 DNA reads TGTGCCAGCAGCTGGGCTACCTATAATTCACCCCTCCACTTT. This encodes CASSWATYNSPLHF. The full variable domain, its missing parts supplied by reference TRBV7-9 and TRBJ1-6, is DTGVSQNPRHKITKRGQNVTFRCDPISEHNRLYWYRQTLGQGPEFLTYFQNEAQLEKSRLLSDRFSAERPKGSFSTLEIQRTEQGDSAMYLCASSWATYNSPLHFGNGTRLTVT.

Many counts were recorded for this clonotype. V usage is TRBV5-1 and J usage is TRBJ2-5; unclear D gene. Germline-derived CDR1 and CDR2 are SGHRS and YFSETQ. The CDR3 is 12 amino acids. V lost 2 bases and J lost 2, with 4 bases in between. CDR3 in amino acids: CASSFTQETQYF. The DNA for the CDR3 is TGCGCCAGCAGCTTCACGCAAGAGACCCAGTACTTC.